The 9 T cell receptor beta chains listed next were all sequenced from one sample in a study of OX40 agonist ivuxolimab in advanced cancers. Only in-frame clones appear in the TCRdb table, and some are missing; sequencing was by immunoSEQ multiplex PCR. Of tens of thousands of clones listed, about 90% are singletons. The specimen was CD4+ or CD8+ T cells sorted from blood, collected in a trial of the OX40 agonist ivuxolimab. The receptors shown here come from an adult with an advanced solid tumor such as melanoma, head and neck, liver or kidney cancer.

This chain links TRBV6-7 with TRBJ2-5; possibly TRBD2 for D (7 bases). TRBV6-7 is flagged as an ORF with uncertain function. The CDR3 totals 22 residues. V dropped 0 bases and J dropped 1 base, with 30 bases sitting between them. CDR3 amino acids: CASSYSSNPSKGGESAQETQYF. CDR3 DNA: TGTGCCAGCAGTTACTCCTCTAACCCCTCGAAAGGGGGGGAGTCGGCCCAAGAGACCCAGTACTTC.

The V call is TRBV4-3, the J call TRBJ1-4; D is unresolved. Germline V CDR1 and CDR2: LGHNA, YSLEER. The CDR3 runs 17 residues. V was trimmed by 4 bases and J by 0 bases, leaving 15 bases between them. The CDR3 reads CASSRKQSTATNEKLFF. DNA of the CDR3: TGCGCCAGCAGCCGAAAACAGAGTACCGCAACTAATGAAAAACTGTTTTTT.

The chain carries TRBV7-2 and TRBJ2-3; the match to TRBD2 covers 8 bases. The J segment lost 11 bases and the V segment lost 2 bases, leaving 15 bases of the junction unmatched. Per the germline V gene, CDR1 is SGHTA and CDR2 is FQGNSA. CDR3 size: 16 residues. In DNA, the CDR3 is TGTGCCAGCAGCTTAAGGTCGGCGGGAGGCCAGGAGGGGCAGTATTTT. Translating it yields CASSLRSAGGQEGQYF.

The J gene is TRBJ2-1, the V gene TRBV7-2; TRBD2 agrees at 10 bases. This CDR3 spans 15 amino acids. The V and J ends lost 3 bases and 5 bases, in that order; junction bases with no gene match: 4. Per germline, CDR1 SGHTA and CDR2 FQGNSA. CDR3 sequence reads: CASSLTSGLHNEQFF. The DNA of the CDR3 is TGTGCCAGCAGCTTGACTAGCGGGCTTCACAATGAGCAGTTCTTC.

The chain joins TRBV29-1 to TRBJ2-7, with 7 positions matching TRBD2. The germline CDR1 and CDR2 sequences are SQVTM and ANQGSEA. CDR3 length equals 12 residues. V lost 7 bases, J lost 4 bases, and 7 bases stayed unmatched. CDR3 protein: CSAAGVSYEQYF. In nucleotides, the CDR3 is TGCAGCGCGGCGGGAGTTTCATACGAGCAGTACTTC.

The chain combines TRBV7-2 with TRBJ1-5; 7 nucleotides agree with TRBD1. V shed 3 bases and J 7 bases; nucleotides not matched to a gene: 6. Germline V gives CDR1 SGHTA, CDR2 FQGNSA. The CDR3 is made up of 14 amino acids. CDR3 coding DNA: TGTGCCAGCAGCTTTGGGCAGGGGGGCCAGCCCCAGCATTTT. Amino acid sequence: CASSFGQGGQPQHF.

The chain joins TRBV7-8 to TRBJ1-5; no clear D. This CDR3 has 14 residues. V lost 0 bases and J lost 7, with 10 bases in between. CDR1 and CDR2 from the germline V gene are SGHVS and FQNEAQ. The CDR3 here is CASSLAGYGQPQHF. The CDR3 DNA reads TGTGCCAGCAGCTTAGCCGGGTATGGGCAGCCCCAGCATTTT.

The rearrangement uses TRBV18 and TRBJ2-7; 8 nucleotides align to TRBD1. The germline gives CDR1 KGHSH, CDR2 LQKENI. V shed 6 bases, J shed 2 bases, and the junction held 6 bases outside the gene matches. The CDR3 extends over 14 amino acids. Here the CDR3 DNA reads TGTGCCAGCTCCTCGGACAGGGTCGCCTACGAGCAGTACTTC. Amino acids: CASSSDRVAYEQYF.

This chain joins TRBV28 and TRBJ2-5; TRBD2 matches 10 bases. CDR1 is MDHEN, CDR2 SYDVKM, per germline. This CDR3 is 14 amino acids long. The V and J ends lost 6 bases and 2 bases, in that order; junction bases with no gene match: 3. Here the CDR3 DNA reads TGTGCCAGCAGAAGGACTAGCGGACAAGAGACCCAGTACTTC. Amino acid sequence: CASRRTSGQETQYF.